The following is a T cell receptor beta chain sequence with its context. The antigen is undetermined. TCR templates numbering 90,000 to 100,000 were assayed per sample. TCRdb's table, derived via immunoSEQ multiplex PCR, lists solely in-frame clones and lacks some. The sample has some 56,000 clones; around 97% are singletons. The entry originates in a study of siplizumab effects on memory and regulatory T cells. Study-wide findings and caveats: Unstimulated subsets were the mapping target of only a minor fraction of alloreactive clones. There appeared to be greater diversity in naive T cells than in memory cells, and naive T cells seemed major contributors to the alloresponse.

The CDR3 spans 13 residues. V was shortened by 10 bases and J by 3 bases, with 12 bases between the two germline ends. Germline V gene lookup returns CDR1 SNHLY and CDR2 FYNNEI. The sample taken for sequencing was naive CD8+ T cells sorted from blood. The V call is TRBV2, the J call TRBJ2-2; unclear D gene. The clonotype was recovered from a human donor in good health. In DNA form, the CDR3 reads TGTGCCACCAAAGGCACCTACACCGGGGAGCTGTTTTTT. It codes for CATKGTYTGELFF.